The T cell receptor beta chain described here comes from a study of blood T cell repertoires in COVID-19. The overall study: Nucleic acid was either cDNA or gDNA, and it came from T cells, B-cell-depleted T cells, or PBMCs.

The CDR3 has 15 amino acids. The germline gives CDR1 LNHDA, CDR2 SQIVND (reference sequence). J gave up 4 bases and V 5 bases, and 9 bases lay outside the gene matches. In the authors' methods: Reference gene primer amplification in the assay estimated nucleated cell counts. Here immunoSEQ multiplex PCR was the method, and the copy in TCRdb shows in-frame clones only, minus some. For V, J and clone size, that table is used; D and trimming come from the DNA. The sample has 150,000 to 200,000 clones, more than 80% seen once. The sequencing input was peripheral blood. The genes are TRBV19 and TRBJ1-1; 8 bases are a match to TRBD1. The sequence was obtained from a human donor in a cohort sampled during active COVID-19. DNA for the CDR3: TGTGCCAGTAGTGTACAGGGGGGGACGGGCACTGAAGCTTTCTTT. Protein: CASSVQGGTGTEAFF.